This is a list of T cell receptor beta chains from one sample in a study of blood T cell repertoires in COVID-19. Generated by immunoSEQ multiplex PCR, the TCRdb table keeps only in-frame clones and is missing some. The sample contains over 250,000 clones, about 89% of which appear only once. Sequencing used peripheral blood. The receptor set was obtained from a middle-aged man who had recovered from COVID-19. Each CDR3 is given without its conserved first and last residue.

TRBJ1-6,TRBV5-5,13,ASSSTGSLNSPLH
TRBJ1-2,TRBV30,10,AWSGGVDGYT
TRBJ1-4,TRBV7-9,13,ASSFQGSGNEKLF
TRBJ1-5,TRBV27,15,ASSAIQGSAGNQPQH
TRBJ2-7,TRBV6-5,13,ASRGGLAGDLFQY
TRBJ2-7,TRBV9,12,ASSVGRENTRQY
TRBJ2-7,TRBV20-1,9,SARDRYQQY
TRBJ2-7,TRBV5-1,12,ASSWRGPTYEQY
TRBJ1-5,TRBV19,17,ASSPGRGQGAFGNQPQH
TRBJ2-7,TRBV5-1,10,ASSAVNYEQY
TRBJ1-1,TRBV6-6,13,ASSPLGGDGTEAF
TRBJ1-5,TRBV7-9,12,ASSFEGGYQPQH
TRBJ2-5,TRBV10-3,13,ASSAGQGAGETQY
TRBJ1-2,TRBV12-3/TRBV12-4,11,ASSFKGDYGYT
TRBJ2-1,TRBV5-4,10,ASSSTSNEQF
TRBJ1-4,TRBV5-1,13,ASPWGGATNEKLF
TRBJ1-2,TRBV4-1,15,ASSQPTGTAVQDGYT
TRBJ1-6,TRBV30,12,AWSLTGGNSPLH
TRBJ1-2,TRBV19,13,ASSPGQYPNYGYT
TRBJ1-1,TRBV7-9,11,ASSLSLYTEAF
TRBJ2-3,TRBV10-2,10,ASRGSAGTQY
TRBJ1-1,TRBV5-1,13,ASSDRTGSTQWPI
TRBJ2-7,TRBV6-2/TRBV6-3,13,ASSLLTGIPYEQY
TRBJ2-5,TRBV5-7,15,ASSPGGTSGRRETQY
TRBJ1-2,TRBV6-5,14,ASSYRLFGGRLGYT
TRBJ1-1,TRBV9,14,ASSPPNSGVNTEAF
TRBJ1-2,TRBV11-2,13,ASSEGWGANYGYT
TRBJ2-5,TRBV10-3,12,AIRPGQVGETQY
TRBJ2-3,TRBV5-4,17,ASSLALSGGRGGTDTQY
TRBJ1-6,TRBV6-5,12,ASSRTGFNSPLH
TRBJ2-7,TRBV4-2,13,ASSRTQGPIYEQY
TRBJ2-7,TRBV19,11,ASSNRQGYEQY
TRBJ1-6,TRBV6-5,13,ASSLDRGTNSPLH
TRBJ2-7,TRBV21-1,16,ASSKKYSGGVGRIEQY
TRBJ1-5,TRBV3-1/TRBV3-2,11,ASSPDRNRPQH
TRBJ2-1,TRBV30,14,AWSGMSGSLYNEQF
TRBJ2-7,TRBV7-8,16,ASSLTATLRGTVYEQY
TRBJ1-6,TRBV21-1,15,ASSLRREGCLNSPLH
TRBJ2-5,TRBV7-6,14,ASSRRLAGEGETQY
TRBJ2-3,TRBV19,12,ASSRGVLTDTQY
TRBJ2-1,TRBV3-1/TRBV3-2,15,ASSQDRTNRPYNEQF
TRBJ2-2,TRBV27,13,ASSLSRGNTGELF
TRBJ1-4,TRBV5-6,13,ASSRPGGLDEKLF
TRBJ2-3,TRBV15,15,ATSRNAGTSRTDTQY
TRBJ1-6,TRBV30,15,AWTRDRKSSYNSPLH
TRBJ1-5,TRBV28,14,ASSLRAQGRDQPQH
TRBJ2-3,TRBV9,12,ASSADRGGDTQY
TRBJ2-7,TRBV25-1,9,ASSLGIEQY